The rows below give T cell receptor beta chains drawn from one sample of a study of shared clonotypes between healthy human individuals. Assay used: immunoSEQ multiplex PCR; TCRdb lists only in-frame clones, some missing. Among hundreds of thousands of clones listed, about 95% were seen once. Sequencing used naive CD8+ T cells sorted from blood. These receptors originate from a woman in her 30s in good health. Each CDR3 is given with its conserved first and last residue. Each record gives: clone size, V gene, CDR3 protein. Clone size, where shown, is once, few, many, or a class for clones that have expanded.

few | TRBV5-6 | CASSLGDNQETQYF
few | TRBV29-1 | CSVEQVVTEAFF
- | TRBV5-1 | CASSFGEARYEQYF
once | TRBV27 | CASSFRGADTQYF
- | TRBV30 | CAWSRTGGSYEQYF
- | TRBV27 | CASSSLGASGTSSYNEQFF
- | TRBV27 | CASRFGTGPYEQYF
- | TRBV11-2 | CASSFEDYEQYF
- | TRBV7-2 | CAGSFGTYEQYF
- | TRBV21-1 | CASSSVGTGSGTSSYEQYF
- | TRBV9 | CASSVLGLAGITDTQYF
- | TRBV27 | CASTAYRDRADYGYTF
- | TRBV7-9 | CASSSGTVNNEQFF
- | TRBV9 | CASSGWDGSFYGYTF
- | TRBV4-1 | CASSPDADTQYF